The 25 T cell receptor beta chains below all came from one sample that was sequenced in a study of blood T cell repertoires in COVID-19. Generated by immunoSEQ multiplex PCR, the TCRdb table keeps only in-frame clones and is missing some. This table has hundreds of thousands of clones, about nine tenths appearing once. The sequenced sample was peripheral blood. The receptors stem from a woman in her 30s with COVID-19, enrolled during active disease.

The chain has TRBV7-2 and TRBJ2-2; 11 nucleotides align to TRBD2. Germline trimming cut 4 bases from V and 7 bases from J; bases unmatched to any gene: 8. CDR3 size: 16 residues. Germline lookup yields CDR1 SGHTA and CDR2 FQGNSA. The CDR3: CASSWIPGLAGGELFF. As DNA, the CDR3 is TGTGCCAGCAGCTGGATCCCCGGACTAGCGGGCGGGGAGCTGTTTTTT.

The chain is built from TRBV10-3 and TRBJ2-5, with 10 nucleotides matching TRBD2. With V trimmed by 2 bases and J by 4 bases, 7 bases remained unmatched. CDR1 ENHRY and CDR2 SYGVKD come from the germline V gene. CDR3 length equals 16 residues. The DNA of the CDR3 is TGTGCCATCAGTGAGAGGGCTAGCGGGAGCCCAGAGACCCAGTACTTC. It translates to CAISERASGSPETQYF.

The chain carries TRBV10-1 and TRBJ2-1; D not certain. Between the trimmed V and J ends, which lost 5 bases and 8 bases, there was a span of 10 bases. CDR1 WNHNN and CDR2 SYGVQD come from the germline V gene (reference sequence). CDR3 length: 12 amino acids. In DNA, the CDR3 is TGCGCCAGCAGTCGAGGTTGGGATGAGCAGTTCTTC. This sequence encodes CASSRGWDEQFF.

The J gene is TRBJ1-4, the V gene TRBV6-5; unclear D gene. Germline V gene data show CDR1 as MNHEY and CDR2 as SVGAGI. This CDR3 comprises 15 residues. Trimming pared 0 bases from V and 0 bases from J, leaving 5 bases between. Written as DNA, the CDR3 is TGTGCCAGCAGTTACTCGCGGGCAACTAATGAAAAACTGTTTTTT. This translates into CASSYSRATNEKLFF.

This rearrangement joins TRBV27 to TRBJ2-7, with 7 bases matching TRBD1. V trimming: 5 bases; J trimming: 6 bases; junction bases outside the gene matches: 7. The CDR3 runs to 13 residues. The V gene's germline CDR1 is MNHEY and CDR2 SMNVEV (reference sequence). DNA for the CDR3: TGTGCCAGCAGTCAAGGGACAGTGACCGAGCAGTACTTC. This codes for CASSQGTVTEQYF.

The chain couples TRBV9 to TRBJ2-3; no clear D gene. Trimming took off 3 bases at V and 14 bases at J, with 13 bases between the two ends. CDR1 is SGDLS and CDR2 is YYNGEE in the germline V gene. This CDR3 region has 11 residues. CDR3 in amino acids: CASSGGPIVYF. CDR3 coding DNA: TGTGCCAGCAGCGGCGGCCCGATTGTGTATTTT.

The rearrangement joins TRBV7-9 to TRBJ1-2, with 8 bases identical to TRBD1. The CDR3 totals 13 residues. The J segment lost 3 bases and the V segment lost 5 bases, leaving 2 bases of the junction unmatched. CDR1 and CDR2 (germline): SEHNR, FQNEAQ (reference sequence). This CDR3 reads CASSGQGDYGYTF. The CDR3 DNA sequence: TGTGCCAGCAGCGGACAGGGAGACTATGGCTACACCTTC.

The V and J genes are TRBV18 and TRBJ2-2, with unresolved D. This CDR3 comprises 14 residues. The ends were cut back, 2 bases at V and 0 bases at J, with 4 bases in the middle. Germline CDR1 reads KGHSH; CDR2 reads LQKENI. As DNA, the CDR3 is TGTGCCAGCTCACCAGACACGAACACCGGGGAGCTGTTTTTT. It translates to CASSPDTNTGELFF. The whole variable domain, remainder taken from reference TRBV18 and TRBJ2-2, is NAGVMQNPRHLVRRRGQEARLRCSPMKGHSHVYWYRQLPEEGLKFMVYLQKENIIDESGMPKERFSAEFPKEGPSILRIQQVVRGDSAAYFCASSPDTNTGELFFGEGSRLTVL.

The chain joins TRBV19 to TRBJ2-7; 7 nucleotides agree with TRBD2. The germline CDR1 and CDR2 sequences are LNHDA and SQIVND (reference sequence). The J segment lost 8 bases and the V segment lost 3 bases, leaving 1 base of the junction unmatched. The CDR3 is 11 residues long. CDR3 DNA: TGTGCCAGTAGTATGGGGGGGAAGCAGTACTTC. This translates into CASSMGGKQYF.

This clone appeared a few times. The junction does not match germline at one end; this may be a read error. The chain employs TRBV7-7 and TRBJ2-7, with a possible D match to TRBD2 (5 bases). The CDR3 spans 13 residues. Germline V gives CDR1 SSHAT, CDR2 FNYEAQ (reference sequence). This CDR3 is CASSLEGGYEQYF. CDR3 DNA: TGTGCTAGCAGCTTAGAGGGCGGGTACGAGCAGTACTTC.

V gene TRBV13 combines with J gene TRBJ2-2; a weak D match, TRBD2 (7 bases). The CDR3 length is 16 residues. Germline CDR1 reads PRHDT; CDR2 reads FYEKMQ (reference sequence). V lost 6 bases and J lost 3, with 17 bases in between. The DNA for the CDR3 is TGTGCCAGCAGAGTAAGAGGCGGGGGCTACACCGGGGAGCTGTTTTTT. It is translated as CASRVRGGGYTGELFF.

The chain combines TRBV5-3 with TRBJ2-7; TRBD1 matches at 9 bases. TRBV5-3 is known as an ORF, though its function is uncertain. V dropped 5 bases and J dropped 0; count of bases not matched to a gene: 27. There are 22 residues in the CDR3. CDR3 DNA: TGTGCCAGAAGTCAAACAGGGGGCCGGAATGAGCGGGGCCCCGATTTCTCCTACGAGCAGTACGTC. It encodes CARSQTGGRNERGPDFSYEQYV.

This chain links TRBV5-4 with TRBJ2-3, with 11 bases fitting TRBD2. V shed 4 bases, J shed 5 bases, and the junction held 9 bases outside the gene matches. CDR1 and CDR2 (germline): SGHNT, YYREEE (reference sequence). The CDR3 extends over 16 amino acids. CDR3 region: CASSPQLAGEGDTQYF. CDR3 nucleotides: TGTGCCAGCAGCCCACAACTAGCGGGAGAGGGAGATACGCAGTATTTT.

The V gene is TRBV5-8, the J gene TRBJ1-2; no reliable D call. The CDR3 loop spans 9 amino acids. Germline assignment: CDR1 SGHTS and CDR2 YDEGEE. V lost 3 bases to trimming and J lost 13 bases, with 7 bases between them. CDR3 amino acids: CASSSVSTF. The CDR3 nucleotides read TGTGCCAGCAGCTCAGTAAGCACCTTC.

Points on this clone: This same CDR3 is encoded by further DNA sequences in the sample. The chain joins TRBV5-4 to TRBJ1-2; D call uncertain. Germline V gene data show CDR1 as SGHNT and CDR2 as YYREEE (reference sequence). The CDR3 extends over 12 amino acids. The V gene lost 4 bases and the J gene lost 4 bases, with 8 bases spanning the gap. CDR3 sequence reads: CASSLDSYGYTF. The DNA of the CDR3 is TGTGCCAGCAGCCTAGACTCCTATGGCTACACCTTC.

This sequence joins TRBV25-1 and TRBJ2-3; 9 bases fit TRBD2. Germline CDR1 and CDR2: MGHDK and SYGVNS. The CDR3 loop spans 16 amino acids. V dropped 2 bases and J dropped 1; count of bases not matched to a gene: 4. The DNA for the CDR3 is TGTGCCAGCAGTGAAGAGAGCGGGGGGCGCACAGATACGCAGTATTTT. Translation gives CASSEESGGRTDTQYF.

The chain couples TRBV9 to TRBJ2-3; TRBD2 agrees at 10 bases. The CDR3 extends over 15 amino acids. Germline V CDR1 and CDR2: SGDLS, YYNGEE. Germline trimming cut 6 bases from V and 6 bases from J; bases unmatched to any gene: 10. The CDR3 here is CASTPGGLARDTQYF. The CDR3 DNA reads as TGTGCCAGCACCCCTGGGGGACTAGCGAGGGATACGCAGTATTTT.

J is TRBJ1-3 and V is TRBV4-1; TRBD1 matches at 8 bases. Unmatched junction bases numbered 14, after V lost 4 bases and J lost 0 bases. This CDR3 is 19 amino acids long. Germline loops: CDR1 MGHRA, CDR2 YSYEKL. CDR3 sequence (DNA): TGCGCCAGCAGCCCGACGGGGGTGGGAACAGGGGGCTCTGGAAACACCATATATTTT. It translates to CASSPTGVGTGGSGNTIYF.

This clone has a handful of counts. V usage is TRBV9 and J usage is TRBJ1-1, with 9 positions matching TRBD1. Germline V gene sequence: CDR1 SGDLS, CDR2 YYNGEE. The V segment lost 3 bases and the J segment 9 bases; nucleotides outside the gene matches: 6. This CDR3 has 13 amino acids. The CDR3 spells CASSAPTGGKAFF. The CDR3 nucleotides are TGTGCCAGCAGCGCCCCGACAGGGGGGAAAGCTTTCTTT. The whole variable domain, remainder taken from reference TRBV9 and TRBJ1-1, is DSGVTQTPKHLITATGQRVTLRCSPRSGDLSVYWYQQSLDQGLQFLIQYYNGEERAKGNILERFSAQQFPDLHSELNLSSLELGDSALYFCASSAPTGGKAFFGQGTRLTVV.

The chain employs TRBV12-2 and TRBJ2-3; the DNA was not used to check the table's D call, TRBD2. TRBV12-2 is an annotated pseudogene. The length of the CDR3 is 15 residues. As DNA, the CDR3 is TGTGCAAGTCGCTTTAGGAGGGACTGCACAGATACGCAGTATTTT. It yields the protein CASRFRRDCTDTQYF.

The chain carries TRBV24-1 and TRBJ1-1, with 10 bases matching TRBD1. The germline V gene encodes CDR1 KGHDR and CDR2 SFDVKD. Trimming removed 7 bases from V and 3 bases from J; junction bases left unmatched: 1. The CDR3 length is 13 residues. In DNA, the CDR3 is TGTGCCACCAGCGGACAGGGGGACACTGAAGCTTTCTTT. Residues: CATSGQGDTEAFF.

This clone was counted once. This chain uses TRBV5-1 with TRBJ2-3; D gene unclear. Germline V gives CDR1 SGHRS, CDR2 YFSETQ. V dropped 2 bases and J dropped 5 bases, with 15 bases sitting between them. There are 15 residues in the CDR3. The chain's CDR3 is CASSFVTPLGDTQYF. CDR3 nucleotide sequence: TGCGCCAGCAGCTTCGTGACTCCTCTTGGAGATACGCAGTATTTT. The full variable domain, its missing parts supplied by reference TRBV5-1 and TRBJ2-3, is KAGVTQTPRYLIKTRGQQVTLSCSPISGHRSVSWYQQTPGQGLQFLFEYFSETQRNKGNFPGRFSGRQFSNSRSEMNVSTLELGDSALYLCASSFVTPLGDTQYFGPGTRLTVL.

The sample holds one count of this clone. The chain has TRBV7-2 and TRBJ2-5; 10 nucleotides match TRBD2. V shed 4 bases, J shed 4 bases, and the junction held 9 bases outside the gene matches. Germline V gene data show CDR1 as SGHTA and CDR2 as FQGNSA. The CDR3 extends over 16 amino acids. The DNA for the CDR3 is TGTGCCAGCAGCTCCACCAGCGGGAGGGCGAGAGAGACCCAGTACTTC. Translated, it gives CASSSTSGRARETQYF.

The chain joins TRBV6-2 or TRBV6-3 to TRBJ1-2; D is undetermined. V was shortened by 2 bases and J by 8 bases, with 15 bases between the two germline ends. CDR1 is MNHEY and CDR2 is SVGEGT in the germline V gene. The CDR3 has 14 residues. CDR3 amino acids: CASSYHARVGGYTF. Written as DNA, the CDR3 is TGTGCCAGCAGTTACCATGCGAGGGTAGGCGGCTACACCTTC.

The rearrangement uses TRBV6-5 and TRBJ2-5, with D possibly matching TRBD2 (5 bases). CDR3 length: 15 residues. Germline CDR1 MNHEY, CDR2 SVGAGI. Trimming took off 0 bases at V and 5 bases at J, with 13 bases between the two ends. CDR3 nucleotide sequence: TGTGCCAGCAGTTACTCTGGGGTCCGCGGGGAGACCCAGTACTTC. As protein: CASSYSGVRGETQYF.